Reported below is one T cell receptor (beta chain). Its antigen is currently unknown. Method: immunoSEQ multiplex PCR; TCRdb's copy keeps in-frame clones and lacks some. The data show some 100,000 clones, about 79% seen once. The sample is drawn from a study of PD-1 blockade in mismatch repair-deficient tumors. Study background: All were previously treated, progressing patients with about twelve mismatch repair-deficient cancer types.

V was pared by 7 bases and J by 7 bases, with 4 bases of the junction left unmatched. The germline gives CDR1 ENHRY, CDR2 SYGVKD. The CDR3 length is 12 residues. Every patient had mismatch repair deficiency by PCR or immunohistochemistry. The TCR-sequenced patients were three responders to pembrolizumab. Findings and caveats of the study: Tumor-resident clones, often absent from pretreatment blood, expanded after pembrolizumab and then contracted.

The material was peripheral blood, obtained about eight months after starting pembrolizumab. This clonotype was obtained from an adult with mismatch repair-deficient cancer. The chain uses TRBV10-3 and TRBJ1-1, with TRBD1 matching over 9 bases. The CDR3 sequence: CAITQDRGEAFF. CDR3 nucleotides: TGTGCCATCACCCAGGACAGGGGTGAAGCTTTCTTT.